This T cell receptor (beta chain) is drawn from a study of blood T cell repertoires in COVID-19. The CDR3 runs to 14 residues. The germline V gene encodes CDR1 MNHEY and CDR2 SMNVEV (reference sequence). Trimming at V came to 7 bases and at J to 4 bases, leaving 7 bases not matched to a gene. Using immunoSEQ multiplex PCR, the repertoire was profiled, and TCRdb retains in-frame clones only, with some absent. The sample includes roughly 88,000 clones, around 88% of them seen just once. The V call is TRBV27, the J call TRBJ1-2, with 9 bases aligning to TRBD1. The sequenced sample consisted of peripheral blood. The clonotype originates from a woman aged 55 to 70 with COVID-19, enrolled during active disease. Written as DNA, the CDR3 is TGTGCCAGCAAACCGGGACAGGGTCGCTATGGCTACACCTTC. Translation gives CASKPGQGRYGYTF.